This entry features one T cell receptor beta chain sequence. This sample was taken from a study of blood T cell repertoires in COVID-19. In the source study's methods: From reference gene primer amplification, estimates of nucleated cell counts were derived. Here immunoSEQ multiplex PCR was the method, and the copy in TCRdb shows in-frame clones only, minus some. The DNA was the basis for D and trimming; V, J and clone size are from that table. The data contain 200,000 to 250,000 clones, 82% of them singletons. V lost 4 bases and J 1 base, leaving 10 bases between the germline ends. The CDR3 loop spans 14 amino acids. Germline CDR1 is LNHDA and CDR2 is SQIVND (reference sequence).

Specimen: peripheral blood. J is TRBJ1-1 and V is TRBV19; D remains ambiguous. This receptor was taken from a woman of 80 years or more with COVID-19, enrolled during active disease. The CDR3 sequence is CASSRREGNTEAFF. In DNA, the CDR3 is TGTGCCAGTAGTAGACGAGAGGGGAACACTGAAGCTTTCTTT.